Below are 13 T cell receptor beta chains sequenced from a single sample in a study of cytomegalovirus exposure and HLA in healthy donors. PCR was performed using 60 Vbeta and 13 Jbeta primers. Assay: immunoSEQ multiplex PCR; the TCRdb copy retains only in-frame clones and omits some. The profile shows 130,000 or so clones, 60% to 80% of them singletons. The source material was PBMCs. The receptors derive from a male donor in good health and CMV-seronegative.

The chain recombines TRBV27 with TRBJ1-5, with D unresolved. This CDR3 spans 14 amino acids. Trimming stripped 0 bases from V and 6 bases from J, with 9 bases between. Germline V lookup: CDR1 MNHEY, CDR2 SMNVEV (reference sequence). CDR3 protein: CASSLSQEGQPQHF. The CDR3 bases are TGTGCCAGCAGTTTATCCCAGGAGGGTCAGCCCCAGCATTTT.

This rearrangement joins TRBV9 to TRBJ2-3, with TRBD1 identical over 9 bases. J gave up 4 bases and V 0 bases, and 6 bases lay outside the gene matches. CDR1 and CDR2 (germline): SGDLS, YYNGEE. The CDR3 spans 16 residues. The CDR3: CASSVVGQGNPDTQYF. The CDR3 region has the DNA TGTGCCAGCAGCGTAGTGGGACAGGGAAACCCAGATACGCAGTATTTT.

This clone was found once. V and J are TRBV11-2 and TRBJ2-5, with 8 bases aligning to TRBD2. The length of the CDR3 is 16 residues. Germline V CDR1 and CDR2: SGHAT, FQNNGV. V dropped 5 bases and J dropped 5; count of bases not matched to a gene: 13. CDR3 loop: CASSRQGAGGLETQYF. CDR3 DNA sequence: TGTGCCAGCAGCCGCCAAGGTGCGGGGGGTCTGGAGACCCAGTACTTC.

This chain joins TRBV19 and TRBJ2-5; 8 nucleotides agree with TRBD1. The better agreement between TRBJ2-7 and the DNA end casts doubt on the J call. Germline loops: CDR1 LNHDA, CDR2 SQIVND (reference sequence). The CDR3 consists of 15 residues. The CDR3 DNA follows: TGTGCCAGTAGTATAGAGGACAGGGCCCCATACGAGCAGTACTTC. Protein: CASSIEDRAPYEQYF.

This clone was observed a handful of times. The chain's CDR3 is CASSQETGRNSPLHF. The CDR3 nucleotides read TGCGCCAGCAGCCAAGAGACAGGGAGGAATTCACCCCTCCACTTT. This chain connects TRBV4-1 to TRBJ1-6; 7 bases are shared with TRBD1. Trimming removed 0 bases from V and 7 bases from J; junction bases left unmatched: 3. Germline V CDR1 and CDR2: MGHRA, YSYEKL. This CDR3 comprises 15 residues.

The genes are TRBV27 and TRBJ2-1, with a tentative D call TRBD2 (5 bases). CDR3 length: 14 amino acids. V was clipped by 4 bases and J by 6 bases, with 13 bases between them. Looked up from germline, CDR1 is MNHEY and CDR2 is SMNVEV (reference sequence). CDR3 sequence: CASSSLVDRNEQFF. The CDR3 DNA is TGTGCCAGCAGTTCACTAGTTGATCGCAATGAGCAGTTCTTC.

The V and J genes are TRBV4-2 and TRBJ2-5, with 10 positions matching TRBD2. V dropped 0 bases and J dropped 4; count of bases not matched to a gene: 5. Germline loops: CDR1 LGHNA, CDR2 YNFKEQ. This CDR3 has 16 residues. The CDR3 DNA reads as TGTGCCAGCAGCCAAGATGGAGCGGGGGGGCCAGAGACCCAGTACTTC. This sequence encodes CASSQDGAGGPETQYF.

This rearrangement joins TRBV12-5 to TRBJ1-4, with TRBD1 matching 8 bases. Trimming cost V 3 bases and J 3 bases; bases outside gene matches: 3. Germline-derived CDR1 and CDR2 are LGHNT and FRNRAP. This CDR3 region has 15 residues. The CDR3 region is CASGLRTGPNEKLFF. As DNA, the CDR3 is TGTGCTAGTGGTTTACGGACAGGGCCTAATGAAAAACTGTTTTTT.

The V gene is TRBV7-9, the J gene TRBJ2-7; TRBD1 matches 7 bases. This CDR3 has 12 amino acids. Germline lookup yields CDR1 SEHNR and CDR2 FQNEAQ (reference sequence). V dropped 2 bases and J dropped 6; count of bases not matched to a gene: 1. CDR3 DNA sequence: TGTGCCAGCAGCTTAAGACAGGGCGAGCAGTACTTC. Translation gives CASSLRQGEQYF. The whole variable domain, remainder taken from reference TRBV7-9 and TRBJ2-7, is DTGVSQNPRHKITKRGQNVTFRCDPISEHNRLYWYRQTLGQGPEFLTYFQNEAQLEKSRLLSDRFSAERPKGSFSTLEIQRTEQGDSAMYLCASSLRQGEQYFGPGTRLTVT.

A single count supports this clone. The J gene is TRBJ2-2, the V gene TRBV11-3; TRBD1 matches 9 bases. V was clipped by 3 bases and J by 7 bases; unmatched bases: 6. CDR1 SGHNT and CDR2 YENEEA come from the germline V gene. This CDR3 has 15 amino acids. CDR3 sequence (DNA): TGTGCCAGCAGCTTCCCTACAGGGGGCAACGGGGAGCTGTTTTTT. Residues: CASSFPTGGNGELFF.

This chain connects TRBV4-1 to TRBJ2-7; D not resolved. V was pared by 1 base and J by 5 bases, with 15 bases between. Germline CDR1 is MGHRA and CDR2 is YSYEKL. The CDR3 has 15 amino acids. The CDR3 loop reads CASSQALPLLNEQYF. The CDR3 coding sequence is TGCGCCAGCAGCCAAGCGCTTCCCCTCCTAAACGAGCAGTACTTC.

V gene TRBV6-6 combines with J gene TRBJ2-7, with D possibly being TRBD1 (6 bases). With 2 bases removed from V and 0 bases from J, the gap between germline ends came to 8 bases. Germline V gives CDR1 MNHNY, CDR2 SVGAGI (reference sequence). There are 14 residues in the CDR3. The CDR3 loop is CASSYGGHSYEQYF. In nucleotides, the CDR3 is TGTGCCAGCAGTTACGGGGGCCACTCCTACGAGCAGTACTTC.

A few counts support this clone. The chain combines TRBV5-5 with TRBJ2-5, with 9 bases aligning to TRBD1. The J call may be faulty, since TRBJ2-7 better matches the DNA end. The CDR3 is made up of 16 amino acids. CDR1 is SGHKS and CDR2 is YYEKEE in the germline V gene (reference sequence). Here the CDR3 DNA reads TGTGCCAGCAGCGTACCCACAGGGGGCGCAGAGGACGAGCAGTACTTC. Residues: CASSVPTGGAEDEQYF.